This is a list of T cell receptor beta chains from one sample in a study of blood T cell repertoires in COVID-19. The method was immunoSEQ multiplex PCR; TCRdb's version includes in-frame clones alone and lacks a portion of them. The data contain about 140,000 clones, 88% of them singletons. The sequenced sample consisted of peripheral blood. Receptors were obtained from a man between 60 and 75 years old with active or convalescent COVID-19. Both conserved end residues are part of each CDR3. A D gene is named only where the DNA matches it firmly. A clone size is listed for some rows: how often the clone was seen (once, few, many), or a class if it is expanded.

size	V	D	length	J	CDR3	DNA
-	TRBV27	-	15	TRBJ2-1	CASSLSGGSYNEQFF	TGTGCCAGCAGTTTATCTGGCGGATCCTACAATGAGCAGTTCTTC
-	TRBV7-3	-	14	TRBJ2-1	CASSRGGEAYEQFF	TGTGCCAGCAGCCGGGGCGGGGAGGCATATGAGCAGTTCTTC
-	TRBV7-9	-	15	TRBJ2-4	CASSLRATGGEIQYF	TGTGCCAGCAGCTTACGGGCGACCGGGGGTGAGATTCAGTACTTC
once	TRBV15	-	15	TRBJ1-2	CATSRKGSRILGYTF	TGTGCCACCAGCAGAAAAGGGAGTCGAATCCTTGGCTACACCTTC
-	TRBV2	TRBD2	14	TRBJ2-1	CASTLAGDKNEQFF	TGTGCCAGCACCCTAGCGGGAGACAAAAATGAGCAGTTCTTC
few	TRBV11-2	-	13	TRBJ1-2	CASISNLGNGYTF	TGTGCCAGCATCTCCAACCTCGGGAATGGCTACACCTTC
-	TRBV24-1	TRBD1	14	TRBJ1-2	CATSDLDRVYGYTF	TGTGCCACCAGTGATTTGGACAGGGTCTATGGCTACACCTTC
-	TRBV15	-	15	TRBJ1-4	CATSRDPGPAEKLFF	TGTGCCACCAGCAGAGATCCAGGTCCCGCGGAAAAACTGTTTTTT
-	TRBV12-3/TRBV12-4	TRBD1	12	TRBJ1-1	CASKDRATEAFF	TGTGCCAGCAAGGACAGGGCCACTGAAGCTTTCTTT
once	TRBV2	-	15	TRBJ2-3	CASRGAGSSTDTQYF	TGTGCCAGCAGGGGGGCAGGCTCAAGCACAGATACGCAGTATTTT
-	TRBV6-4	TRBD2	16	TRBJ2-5	CASSAGTSGRVETQYF	TGTGCCAGCAGTGCCGGGACTAGCGGGAGGGTAGAGACCCAGTACTTC
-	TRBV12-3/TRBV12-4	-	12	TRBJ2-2	CASQRSTGELFF	TGTGCCAGCCAGAGGAGCACCGGGGAGCTGTTTTTT
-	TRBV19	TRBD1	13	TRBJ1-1	CASMDRWSTEAFF	TGTGCCAGTATGGACAGGTGGAGCACTGAAGCTTTCTTT
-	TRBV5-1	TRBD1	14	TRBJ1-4	CASSSGQGSEKLFF	TGCGCCAGCAGCTCTGGACAGGGGTCTGAAAAACTGTTTTTT
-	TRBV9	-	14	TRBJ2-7	CASSASGLGNEQYF	TGTGCCAGCAGCGCTTCAGGGTTGGGGAACGAGCAGTACTTC
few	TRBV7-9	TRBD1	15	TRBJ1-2	CASSPQGLANYGYTF	TGTGCCAGCAGCCCACAGGGGCTAGCTAACTATGGCTACACCTTC
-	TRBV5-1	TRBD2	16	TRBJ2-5	CASSQDYWEGRETQYF	TGCGCCAGCAGCCAAGATTATTGGGAGGGCCGTGAGACCCAGTACTTC
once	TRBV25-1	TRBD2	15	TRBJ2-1	CASSPSGPLYNEQFF	TGTGCCAGCAGTCCTAGCGGGCCTCTCTACAATGAGCAGTTCTTC
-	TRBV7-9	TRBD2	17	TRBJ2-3	CASSLRGSGRSGDTQYF	TGTGCCAGCAGCTTGCGGGGTAGCGGGAGATCGGGAGATACGCAGTATTTT
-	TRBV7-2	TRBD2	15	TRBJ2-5	CASSLGAGLQETQYF	TGTGCCAGCAGCTTAGGAGCGGGGCTCCAAGAGACCCAGTACTTC
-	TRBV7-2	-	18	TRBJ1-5	CASSLESFRSTSNQPQHF	TGTGCCAGCAGCTTAGAATCTTTTCGGAGTACTAGCAATCAGCCCCAGCATTTT
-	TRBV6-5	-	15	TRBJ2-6	CASSGQASGANVLTF	TGTGCCAGCTCCGGACAAGCCTCTGGGGCCAACGTCCTGACTTTC
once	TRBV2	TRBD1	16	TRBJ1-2	CASSSPDRGVQYGYTF	TGTGCCAGCAGCTCTCCTGACAGGGGAGTTCAGTATGGCTACACCTTC
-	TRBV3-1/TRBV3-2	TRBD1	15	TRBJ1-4	CASSFRQGMDEKLFF	TGTGCCAGCAGCTTTCGACAGGGTATGGACGAAAAACTGTTTTTT
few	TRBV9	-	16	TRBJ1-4	CASSVGRRGGAPGLFF	TGTGCCAGCAGCGTAGGAAGGAGGGGGGGCGCCCCCGGACTGTTTTTT
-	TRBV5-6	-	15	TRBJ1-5	CASSLTGNRGQPQHF	TGTGCCAGCAGCTTAACCGGTAATAGGGGTCAGCCCCAGCATTTT
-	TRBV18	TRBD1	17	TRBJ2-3	CASSRNNRGWGTDTQYF	TGTGCCAGCTCGCGAAACAACAGGGGATGGGGCACAGATACGCAGTATTTT
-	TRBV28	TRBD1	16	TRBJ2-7	CASSWARTGGGREQYF	TGTGCCAGCAGTTGGGCTAGGACAGGGGGGGGTCGCGAGCAGTACTTC